This T cell receptor beta chain comes out of a study of T cell responses to AZD1222 COVID-19 vaccine. Study-level information: Second-dose intervals of approximately 4 or approximately 12 weeks were pooled.

V was clipped by 5 bases and J by 8 bases, with 18 bases between them. The CDR3 spans 14 residues. Germline CDR1 and CDR2: MDHEN and SYDVKM. Findings of the study overall: Among those given AZD1222, only 6 or 7 were seropositive at baseline. Repertoires were sampled only after the peak T cell response. CD4 TCRs associated with vaccination spanned spike, dominating at 160-218 and 743-854.

A remark on this clone: The antigen is not known.

Here immunoSEQ multiplex PCR was the method, and the copy in TCRdb shows in-frame clones only, minus some. The sample yields about 63,000 clones, about 85% seen once. The receptor was derived from an adult in good health. The sequences come from peripheral blood, collected on day 0 of AZD1222 vaccination. The chain uses TRBV28 and TRBJ1-2; D is perhaps TRBD1 (6 bases). This CDR3 reads CASSTSSGAGGYTF. CDR3 bases: TGTGCCAGCAGTACTTCCTCAGGGGCGGGCGGCTACACCTTC.